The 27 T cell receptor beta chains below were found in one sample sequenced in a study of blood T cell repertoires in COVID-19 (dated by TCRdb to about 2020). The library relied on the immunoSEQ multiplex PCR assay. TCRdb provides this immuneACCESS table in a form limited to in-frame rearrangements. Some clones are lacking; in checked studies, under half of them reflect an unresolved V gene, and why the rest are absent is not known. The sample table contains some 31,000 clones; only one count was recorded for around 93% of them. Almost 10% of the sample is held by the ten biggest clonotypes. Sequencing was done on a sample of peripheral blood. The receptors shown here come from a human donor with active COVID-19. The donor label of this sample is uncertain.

CDR3 sequence reads: CASSSHTGRGSYEQYF. CDR3 bases: TGTGCCAGCAGCTCCCATACAGGGAGGGGCTCCTACGAGCAGTACTTC. The chain uses TRBV11-2 and TRBJ2-7, with a tentative D call TRBD2 (7 bases). The germline CDR1 and CDR2 sequences are SGHAT and FQNNGV. Trimming shortened V by 4 bases and J by 0 bases, and 16 bases separated the two germline ends. CDR3 length: 16 residues.

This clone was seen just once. CDR3 nucleotide sequence: TGCAGCGTTGAAGTGGCCGGGGTTGGCTACACCTTC. Its protein is CSVEVAGVGYTF. This chain links TRBV29-1 with TRBJ1-2; D is unclear. The V end was cut by 1 base, the J end by 7 bases, with 10 bases between. The CDR3 loop spans 12 amino acids. Germline V gene data show CDR1 as SQVTM and CDR2 as ANQGSEA.

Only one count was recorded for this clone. The CDR3 spells CASSQDSRTGNQPQHF. The CDR3 DNA reads as TGTGCCAGCAGCCAAGATTCACGGACAGGAAATCAGCCCCAGCATTTT. The chain employs TRBV3-1 (or the pseudogene TRBV3-2) and TRBJ1-5; 7 nucleotides align to TRBD1. The CDR3 runs to 16 residues. With V trimmed by 0 bases and J by 4 bases, 6 bases remained unmatched. Germline CDR1 and CDR2: LGHDT and YNNKEL (reference sequence).

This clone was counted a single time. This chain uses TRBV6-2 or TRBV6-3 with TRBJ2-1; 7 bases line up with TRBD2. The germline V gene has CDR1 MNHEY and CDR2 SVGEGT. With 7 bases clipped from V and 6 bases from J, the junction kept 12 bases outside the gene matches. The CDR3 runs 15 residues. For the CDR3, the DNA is TGTGCCAGCAACCCTGGCGGGAGTCGGGCCAATGAGCAGTTCTTC. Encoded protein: CASNPGGSRANEQFF.

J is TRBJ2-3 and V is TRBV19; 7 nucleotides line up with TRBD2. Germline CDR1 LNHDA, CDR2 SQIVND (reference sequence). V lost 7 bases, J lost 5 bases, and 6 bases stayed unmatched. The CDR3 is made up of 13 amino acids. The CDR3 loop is CASTEGGRDTQYF. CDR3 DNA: TGTGCCAGTACGGAGGGAGGGAGAGATACGCAGTATTTT. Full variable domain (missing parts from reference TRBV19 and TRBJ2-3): DGGITQSPKYLFRKEGQNVTLSCEQNLNHDAMYWYRQDPGQGLRLIYYSQIVNDFQKGDIAEGYSVSREKKESFPLTVTSAQKNPTAFYLCASTEGGRDTQYFGPGTRLTVL.

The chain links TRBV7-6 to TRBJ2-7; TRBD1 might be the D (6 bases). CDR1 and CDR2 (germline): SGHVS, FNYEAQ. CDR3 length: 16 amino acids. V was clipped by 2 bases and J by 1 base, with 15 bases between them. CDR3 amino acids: CASSLQRSGVSYEQYF. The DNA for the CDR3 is TGTGCCAGCAGCTTACAGCGGTCAGGGGTGTCCTACGAGCAGTACTTC.

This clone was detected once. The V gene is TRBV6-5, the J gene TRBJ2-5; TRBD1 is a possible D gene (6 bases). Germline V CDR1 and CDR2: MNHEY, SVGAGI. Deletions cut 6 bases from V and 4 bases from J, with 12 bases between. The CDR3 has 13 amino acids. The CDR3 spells CASRIGGSETQYF. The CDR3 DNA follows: TGTGCCAGCAGGATAGGGGGTTCAGAGACCCAGTACTTC.

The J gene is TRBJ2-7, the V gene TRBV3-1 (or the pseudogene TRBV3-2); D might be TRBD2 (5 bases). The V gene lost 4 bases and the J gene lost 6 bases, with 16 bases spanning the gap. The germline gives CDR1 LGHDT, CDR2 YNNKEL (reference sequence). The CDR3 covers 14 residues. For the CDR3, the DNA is TGTGCCAGCAGCCCCCCTGGGTTTCGGGGCGAGCAGTACTTC. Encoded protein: CASSPPGFRGEQYF.

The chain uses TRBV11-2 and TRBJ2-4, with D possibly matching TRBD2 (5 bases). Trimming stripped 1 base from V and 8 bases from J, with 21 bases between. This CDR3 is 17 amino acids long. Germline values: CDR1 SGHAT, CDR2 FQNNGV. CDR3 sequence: CASSLAPLWSRTDIQYF. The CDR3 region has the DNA TGTGCCAGCAGCTTAGCCCCACTTTGGTCGAGGACTGACATTCAGTACTTC.

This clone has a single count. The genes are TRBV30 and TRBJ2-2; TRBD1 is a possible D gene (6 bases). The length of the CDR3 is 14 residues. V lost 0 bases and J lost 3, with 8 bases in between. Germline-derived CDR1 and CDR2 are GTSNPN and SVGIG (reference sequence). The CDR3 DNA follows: TGTGCCTGGAGTGTCGCAGGGGACACCGGGGAGCTGTTTTTT. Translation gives CAWSVAGDTGELFF.

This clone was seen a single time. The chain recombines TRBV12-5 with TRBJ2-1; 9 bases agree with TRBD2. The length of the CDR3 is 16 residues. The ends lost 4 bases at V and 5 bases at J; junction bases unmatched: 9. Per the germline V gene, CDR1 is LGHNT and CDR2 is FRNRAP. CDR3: CASGSSGGRGDNEQFF. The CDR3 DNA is TGTGCTAGTGGTTCCTCGGGCGGGAGGGGCGACAATGAGCAGTTCTTC.

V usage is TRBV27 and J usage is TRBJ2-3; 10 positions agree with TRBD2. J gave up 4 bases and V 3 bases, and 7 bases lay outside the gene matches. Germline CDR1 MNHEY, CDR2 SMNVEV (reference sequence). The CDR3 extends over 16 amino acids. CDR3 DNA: TGTGCCAGCAGTTTCCTGCTAGCGGGAGCTCCAGATACGCAGTATTTT. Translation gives CASSFLLAGAPDTQYF.

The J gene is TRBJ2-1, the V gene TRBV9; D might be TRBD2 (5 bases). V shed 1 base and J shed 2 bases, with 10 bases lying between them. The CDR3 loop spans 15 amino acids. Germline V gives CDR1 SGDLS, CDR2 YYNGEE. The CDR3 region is CASSVLAQTYNEQFF. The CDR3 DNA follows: TGTGCCAGCAGCGTATTAGCGCAAACCTACAATGAGCAGTTCTTC.

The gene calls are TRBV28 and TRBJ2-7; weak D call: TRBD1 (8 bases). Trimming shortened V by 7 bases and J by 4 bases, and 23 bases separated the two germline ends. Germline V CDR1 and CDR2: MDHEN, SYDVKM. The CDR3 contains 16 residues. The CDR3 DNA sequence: TGTGCCAGCAACCGTCAGGGGGCTAGACTAGCTTACGAGCAGTACTTC. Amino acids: CASNRQGARLAYEQYF. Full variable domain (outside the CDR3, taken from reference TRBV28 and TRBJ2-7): DVKVTQSSRYLVKRTGEKVFLECVQDMDHENMFWYRQDPGLGLRLIYFSYDVKMKEKGDIPEGYSVSREKKERFSLILESASTNQTSMYLCASNRQGARLAYEQYFGPGTRLTVT.

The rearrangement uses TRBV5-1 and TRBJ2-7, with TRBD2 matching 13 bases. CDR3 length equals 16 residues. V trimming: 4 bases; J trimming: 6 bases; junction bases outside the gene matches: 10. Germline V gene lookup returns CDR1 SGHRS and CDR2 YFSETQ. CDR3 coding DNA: TGCGCCAGCAGCCCCATGACTAGCGGGGGGATTGCCGAGCAGTACTTC. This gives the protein CASSPMTSGGIAEQYF.

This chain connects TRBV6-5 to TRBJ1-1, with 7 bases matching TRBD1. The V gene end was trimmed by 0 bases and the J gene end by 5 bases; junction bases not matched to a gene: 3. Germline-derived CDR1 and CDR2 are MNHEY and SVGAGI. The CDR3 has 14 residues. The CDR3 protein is CASSYSVDRTEAFF. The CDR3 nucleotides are TGTGCCAGCAGTTACTCAGTGGACAGGACTGAAGCTTTCTTT.

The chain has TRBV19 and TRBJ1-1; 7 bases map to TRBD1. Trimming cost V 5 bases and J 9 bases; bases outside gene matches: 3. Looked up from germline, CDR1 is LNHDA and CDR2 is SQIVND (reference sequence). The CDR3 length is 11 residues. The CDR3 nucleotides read TGTGCCAGTAGTGACAGGGAAAAAGCTTTCTTT. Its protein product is CASSDREKAFF.

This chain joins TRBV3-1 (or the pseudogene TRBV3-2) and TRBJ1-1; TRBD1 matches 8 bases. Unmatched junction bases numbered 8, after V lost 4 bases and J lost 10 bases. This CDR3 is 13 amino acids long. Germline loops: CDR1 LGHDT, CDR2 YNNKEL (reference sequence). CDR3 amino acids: CASSLKQGAGAFF. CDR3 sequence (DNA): TGTGCCAGCAGCCTTAAGCAGGGGGCAGGAGCTTTCTTT.

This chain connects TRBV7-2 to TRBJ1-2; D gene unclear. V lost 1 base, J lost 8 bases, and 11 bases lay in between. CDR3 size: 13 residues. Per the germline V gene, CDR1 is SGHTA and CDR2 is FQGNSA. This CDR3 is CASSLERMAGYTF. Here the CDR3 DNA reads TGTGCCAGCAGCTTAGAACGAATGGCAGGCTACACCTTC. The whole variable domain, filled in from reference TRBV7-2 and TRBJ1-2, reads GAGVSQSPSNKVTEKGKDVELRCDPISGHTALYWYRQSLGQGLEFLIYFQGNSAPDKSGLPSDRFSAERTGGSVSTLTIQRTQQEDSAVYLCASSLERMAGYTFGSGTRLTVV.

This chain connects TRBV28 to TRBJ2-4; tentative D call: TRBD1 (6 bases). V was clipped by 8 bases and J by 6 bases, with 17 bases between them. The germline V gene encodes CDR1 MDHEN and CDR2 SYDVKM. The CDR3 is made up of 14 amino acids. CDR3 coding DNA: TGTGCCAGCTCTCCCTTGGCACAGGGAAACATTCAGTACTTC. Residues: CASSPLAQGNIQYF. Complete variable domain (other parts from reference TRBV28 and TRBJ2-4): DVKVTQSSRYLVKRTGEKVFLECVQDMDHENMFWYRQDPGLGLRLIYFSYDVKMKEKGDIPEGYSVSREKKERFSLILESASTNQTSMYLCASSPLAQGNIQYFGAGTRLSVL.

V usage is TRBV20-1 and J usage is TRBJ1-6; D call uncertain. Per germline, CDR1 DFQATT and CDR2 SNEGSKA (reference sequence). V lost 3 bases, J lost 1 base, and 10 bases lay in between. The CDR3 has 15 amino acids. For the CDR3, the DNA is TGCAGTGCTAGTGAGGGAGGGTCCTATAATTCACCCCTCCACTTT. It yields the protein CSASEGGSYNSPLHF.

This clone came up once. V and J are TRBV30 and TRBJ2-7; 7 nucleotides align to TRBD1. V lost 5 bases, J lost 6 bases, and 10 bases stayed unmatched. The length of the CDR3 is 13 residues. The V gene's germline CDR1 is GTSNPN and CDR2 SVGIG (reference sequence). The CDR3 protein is CAWGNRGLGEQYF. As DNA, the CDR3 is TGTGCCTGGGGGAACAGGGGATTGGGCGAGCAGTACTTC. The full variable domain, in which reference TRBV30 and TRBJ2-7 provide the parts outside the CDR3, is SQTIHQWPATLVQPVGSPLSLECTVEGTSNPNLYWYRQAAGRGLQLLFYSVGIGQISSEVPQNLSASRPQDRQFILSSKKLLLSDSGFYLCAWGNRGLGEQYFGPGTRLTVT.

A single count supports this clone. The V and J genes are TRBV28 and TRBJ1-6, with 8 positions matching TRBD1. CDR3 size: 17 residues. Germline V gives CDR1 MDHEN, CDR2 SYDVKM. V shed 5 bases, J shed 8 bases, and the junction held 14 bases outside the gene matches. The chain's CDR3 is CASSPLMMDRVDSPLHF. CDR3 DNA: TGTGCCAGCAGTCCCCTGATGATGGACAGGGTGGATTCACCCCTCCACTTT.

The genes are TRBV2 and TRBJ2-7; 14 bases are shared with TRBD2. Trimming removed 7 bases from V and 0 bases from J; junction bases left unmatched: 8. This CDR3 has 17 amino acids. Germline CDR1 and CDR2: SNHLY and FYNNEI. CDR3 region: CASIPTSGRGGSYEQYF. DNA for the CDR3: TGTGCCAGCATTCCGACTAGCGGGAGGGGGGGCTCCTACGAGCAGTACTTC.

CDR3 bases: TGTGCCAGCAGTTTAGGGGGCCTGGAGACCCAGTACTTC. Amino acid sequence: CASSLGGLETQYF. The chain links TRBV28 to TRBJ2-5, with a weak D call TRBD1 (6 bases). CDR3 length equals 13 residues. CDR1 is MDHEN, CDR2 SYDVKM, per germline. The V end lost 2 bases, the J end lost 5 bases, and 9 bases lay between the germline ends.

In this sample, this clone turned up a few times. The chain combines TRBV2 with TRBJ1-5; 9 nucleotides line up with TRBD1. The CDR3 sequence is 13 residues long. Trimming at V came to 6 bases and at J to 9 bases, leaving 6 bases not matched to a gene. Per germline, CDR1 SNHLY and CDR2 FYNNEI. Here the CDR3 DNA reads TGTGCCAGCAGGGACAGGGGTCAAGGGCCCCAGCATTTT. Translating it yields CASRDRGQGPQHF.

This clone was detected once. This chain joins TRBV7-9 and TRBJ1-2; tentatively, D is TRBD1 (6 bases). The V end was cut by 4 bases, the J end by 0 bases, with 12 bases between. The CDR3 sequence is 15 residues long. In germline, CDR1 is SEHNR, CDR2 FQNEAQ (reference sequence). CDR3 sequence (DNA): TGTGCCAGCAGCTCGGGGACAACTCCTAACTATGGCTACACCTTC. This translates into CASSSGTTPNYGYTF.